The entry below gives a single T cell receptor (beta chain) sequence along with its context. Germline V gene sequence: CDR1 LNHDA, CDR2 SQIVND (reference sequence). The CDR3 loop spans 14 amino acids. Deletions cut 3 bases from V and 0 bases from J, with 8 bases between. This entry comes from a study of blood T cell repertoires in COVID-19. Study-level information: The United States, Italy and Spain were the sources of the acute and convalescent COVID-19 samples. T cells, B-cell-depleted T cells, or PBMCs supplied cDNA or gDNA.

How the authors handled the data: Estimation of nucleated cell counts was performed using reference gene primer amplification. The assay was immunoSEQ multiplex PCR, and TCRdb's table has in-frame clones only and misses some. V and J calls plus clone size are reproduced from that table; the DNA served to infer D and trimming. The sample has some 220,000 clones; 65% to 90% are singletons. Patients in Seattle were enrolled during active infection, then followed longitudinally. Material for sequencing was peripheral blood. The receptor comes from a woman between 65 and 79 years old with COVID-19, enrolled during active disease. This chain links TRBV19 with TRBJ1-1; possible D gene TRBD1, 5 bases. This chain's CDR3 is CASSIATVNTEAFF. In nucleotides, the CDR3 is TGTGCCAGTAGTATTGCGACAGTGAACACTGAAGCTTTCTTT.